These T cell receptor beta chains were read from a single sample in a study of OX40 agonist ivuxolimab in advanced cancers. Assay used: immunoSEQ multiplex PCR; TCRdb lists only in-frame clones, some missing. This table has some 90,000 clones, 80% to 90% appearing once. Sequences were derived from CD4+ or CD8+ T cells sorted from blood, sampled in a trial of the OX40 agonist ivuxolimab. These receptors were collected from an adult with an advanced solid tumor such as melanoma, head and neck, liver or kidney cancer. Each CDR3 is given with its conserved first and last residue. Each record gives: D gene, J gene, clone size, V gene, CDR3 DNA, CDR3 protein. D genes are given only for firm matches. Not all rows give a size; the values are once, few, many and, for expanded clones, a class.

D gene: TRBD1
J gene: TRBJ2-5
clone size: once
V gene: TRBV27
CDR3 DNA: TGTGCCAGCAGATCTGGACAGGGCAAGACCCAGTACTTC
CDR3 protein: CASRSGQGKTQYF

D gene: -
J gene: TRBJ1-1
clone size: -
V gene: TRBV21-1
CDR3 DNA: TGTGCCAGCAGCAAAGTGGGGGGGCAGCTTGAAGCTTTCTTT
CDR3 protein: CASSKVGGQLEAFF

D gene: TRBD1
J gene: TRBJ1-2
clone size: -
V gene: TRBV5-8
CDR3 DNA: TGTGCCAGCAGCTTACCGGGACAGGGCTCAAACTATGGCTACACCTTC
CDR3 protein: CASSLPGQGSNYGYTF

D gene: -
J gene: TRBJ2-3
clone size: -
V gene: TRBV5-1
CDR3 DNA: TGCGCCAGCAGCTTGGACCGGGGAAAGGATACGCAGTATTTT
CDR3 protein: CASSLDRGKDTQYF

D gene: -
J gene: TRBJ2-1
clone size: -
V gene: TRBV7-6
CDR3 DNA: TGTGCCAGCAGGGGGCCCGGGGGCTCGAGTGCCTACAATGAGCAGTTCTTC
CDR3 protein: CASRGPGGSSAYNEQFF

D gene: -
J gene: TRBJ2-3
clone size: -
V gene: TRBV6-6
CDR3 DNA: TGTGCCAGCAGTTCGAGGGATACGCAGTATTTT
CDR3 protein: CASSSRDTQYF

D gene: TRBD2
J gene: TRBJ2-1
clone size: -
V gene: TRBV5-8
CDR3 DNA: TGTGCCAGCAGCTTAACTAGCGGGAGGGCCACGTTCTTC
CDR3 protein: CASSLTSGRATFF

D gene: -
J gene: TRBJ2-2
clone size: -
V gene: TRBV5-1
CDR3 DNA: TGCGCCAGCAGCTTGATAGGGGGTGAATCGGGCAGGTGGAACACCGGGGAGCTGTTTTTT
CDR3 protein: CASSLIGGESGRWNTGELFF

D gene: -
J gene: TRBJ2-1
clone size: -
V gene: TRBV6-1
CDR3 DNA: TGTGCCAGCAGTGAAGCCCCCCTCAATGAGCAGTTCTTC
CDR3 protein: CASSEAPLNEQFF

D gene: TRBD1
J gene: TRBJ2-3
clone size: -
V gene: TRBV2
CDR3 DNA: TGTGCCAGCAGTAAAGAAGCTAGGGGGCCAGATACGCAGTATTTT
CDR3 protein: CASSKEARGPDTQYF

D gene: -
J gene: TRBJ1-6
clone size: -
V gene: TRBV7-3
CDR3 DNA: TGTGCCAGCAGCTTATCTGGGCTAAATTCACCCCTCCACTTT
CDR3 protein: CASSLSGLNSPLHF

D gene: TRBD1
J gene: TRBJ2-3
clone size: -
V gene: TRBV30
CDR3 DNA: TGTGCCTGGGGGACAGAGGATACGCAGTATTTT
CDR3 protein: CAWGTEDTQYF

D gene: -
J gene: TRBJ2-3
clone size: -
V gene: TRBV5-4
CDR3 DNA: TGTGCCAGCAGCTTGGGAGCATTCGATACGCAGTATTTT
CDR3 protein: CASSLGAFDTQYF

D gene: TRBD1
J gene: TRBJ1-6
clone size: -
V gene: TRBV27
CDR3 DNA: TGTGCCAGCGCAGGGGGGGTCCCCTATAATTCACCCCTCCACTTT
CDR3 protein: CASAGGVPYNSPLHF